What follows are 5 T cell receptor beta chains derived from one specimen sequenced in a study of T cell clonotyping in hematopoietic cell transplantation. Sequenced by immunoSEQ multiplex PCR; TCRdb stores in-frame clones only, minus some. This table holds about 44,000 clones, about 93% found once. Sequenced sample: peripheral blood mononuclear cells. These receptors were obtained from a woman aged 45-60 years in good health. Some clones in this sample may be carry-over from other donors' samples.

The CDR3 loop reads CASGQRQGLSYGYTF. The DNA of the CDR3 is TGTGCCAGCGGCCAAAGACAGGGACTGAGCTATGGCTACACCTTC. The chain has TRBV28 and TRBJ1-2; 7 bases agree with TRBD1. V shed 8 bases and J 4 bases; nucleotides not matched to a gene: 13. This CDR3 spans 15 amino acids. Per germline, CDR1 MDHEN and CDR2 SYDVKM.

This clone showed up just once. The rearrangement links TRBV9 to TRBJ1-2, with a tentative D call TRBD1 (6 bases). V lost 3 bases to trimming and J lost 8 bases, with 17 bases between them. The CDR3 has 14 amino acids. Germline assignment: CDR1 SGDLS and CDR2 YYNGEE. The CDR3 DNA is TGTGCCAGCAGCGCCCGGGACATCAAGAGGGGCTACACCTTC. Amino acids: CASSARDIKRGYTF.

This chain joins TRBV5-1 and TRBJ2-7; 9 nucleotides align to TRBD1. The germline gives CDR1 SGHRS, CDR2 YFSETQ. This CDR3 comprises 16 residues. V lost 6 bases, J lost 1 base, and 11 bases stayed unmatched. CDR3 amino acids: CASTYLPDRGSYEQYF. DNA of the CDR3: TGCGCCAGCACCTATCTCCCGGACAGGGGTTCCTACGAGCAGTACTTC.

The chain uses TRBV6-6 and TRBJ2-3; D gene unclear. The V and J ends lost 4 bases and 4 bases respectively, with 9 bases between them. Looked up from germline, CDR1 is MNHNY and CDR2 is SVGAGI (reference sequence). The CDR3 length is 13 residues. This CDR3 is CASSFRTADTQYF. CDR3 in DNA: TGTGCCAGCAGTTTCCGGACGGCAGATACGCAGTATTTT.

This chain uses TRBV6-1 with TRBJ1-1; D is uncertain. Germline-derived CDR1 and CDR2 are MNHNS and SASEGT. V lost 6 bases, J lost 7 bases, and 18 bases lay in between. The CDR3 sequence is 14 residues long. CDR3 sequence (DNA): TGTGCCAGCAGCCCTCGGAGGAGTTCGAGTGAAGCTTTCTTT. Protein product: CASSPRRSSSEAFF.